Each of the 31 T cell receptor beta chains below was sequenced from the same sample in a study of T cell changes during pregnancy in multiple sclerosis (dated by TCRdb to between 2018 and 2020). Libraries were made using the immunoSEQ multiplex PCR assay. What TCRdb holds here is the immuneACCESS table cut down to in-frame rearrangements. Part of the clones is not present; checked against another copy, under half of the missing clones reflect an unresolved V gene, and the others are unexplained. The sample yields 40,000 to 60,000 clones; over 80% were counted once. Clones ranked in the top ten supply 0.45% to 0.6% of the sample. The sequencing here drew on CD4+ T cells from peripheral blood mononuclear cells, taken after pregnancy. These receptors came from a female donor with multiple sclerosis, enrolled in a pregnancy study.

The gene calls are TRBV29-1 and TRBJ1-4; 10 bases line up with TRBD1. Per the germline V gene, CDR1 is SQVTM and CDR2 is ANQGSEA. This CDR3 is built from 12 residues. DNA of the CDR3: TGCAGTGGACAGGGGGTTAATGAAAAACTGTTTTTT. It specifies CSGQGVNEKLFF.

The chain recombines TRBV5-6 with TRBJ2-5; 9 bases are a match to TRBD2. This CDR3 has 18 residues. Germline V gene sequence: CDR1 SGHDT, CDR2 YYEEEE. Germline trimming cut 3 bases from V and 4 bases from J; bases unmatched to any gene: 16. CDR3 loop: CASSSLTSGLPKGETQYF. Written as DNA, the CDR3 is TGTGCCAGCAGCTCCCTGACTAGCGGACTGCCGAAGGGAGAGACCCAGTACTTC.

The genes are TRBV19 and TRBJ2-2, with TRBD1 as a possible D gene (6 bases). The CDR3 loop spans 15 amino acids. Trimming left V 0 bases short and J 3 bases short, with 8 bases between. From germline, CDR1 is LNHDA and CDR2 SQIVND (reference sequence). Here the CDR3 DNA reads TGTGCCAGTAGTATAGATACAGGGTACACCGGGGAGCTGTTTTTT. It yields the protein CASSIDTGYTGELFF. Using reference TRBV19 and TRBJ2-2 for the parts outside the CDR3, the full variable domain is DGGITQSPKYLFRKEGQNVTLSCEQNLNHDAMYWYRQDPGQGLRLIYYSQIVNDFQKGDIAEGYSVSREKKESFPLTVTSAQKNPTAFYLCASSIDTGYTGELFFGEGSRLTVL.

The rearrangement joins TRBV7-2 to TRBJ2-1; 11 bases are shared with TRBD2. The ends lost 5 bases at V and 9 bases at J; junction bases unmatched: 9. CDR3 length equals 15 residues. Germline V lookup: CDR1 SGHTA, CDR2 FQGNSA. CDR3 DNA: TGTGCCAGCAGCCTTAGCGGGAGGGCCTTAGGTGAGCAGTTCTTC. This translates into CASSLSGRALGEQFF.

V is TRBV5-1 and J is TRBJ2-7, with TRBD2 matching over 11 bases. The CDR3 is made up of 15 amino acids. Germline trimming cut 4 bases from V and 4 bases from J; bases unmatched to any gene: 7. Per germline, CDR1 SGHRS and CDR2 YFSETQ. The CDR3 region is CASSTGTSGPYEQYF. The CDR3 nucleotides read TGCGCCAGCAGCACCGGGACTAGCGGACCTTACGAGCAGTACTTC.

V gene TRBV7-6 combines with J gene TRBJ2-5, with 11 bases fitting TRBD2. This CDR3 has 17 amino acids. Germline loops: CDR1 SGHVS, CDR2 FNYEAQ. V shed 2 bases, J shed 5 bases, and the junction held 10 bases outside the gene matches. CDR3 sequence: CASSLYFSGRVSETQYF. The CDR3 DNA sequence: TGTGCCAGCAGCTTATATTTTAGCGGGAGGGTTAGTGAGACCCAGTACTTC.

The chain recombines TRBV14 with TRBJ2-5; TRBD1 agrees at 9 bases. CDR1 and CDR2 (germline): SGHDN, FVKESK. The junction had 9 bases not matched to a gene; V was cut back by 2 bases and J by 5 bases. The CDR3 spans 16 residues. The CDR3 loop is CASSQRTGGKAETQYF. The CDR3 nucleotides are TGTGCCAGCAGCCAACGTACAGGGGGCAAGGCGGAGACCCAGTACTTC.

The V call is TRBV6-1, the J call TRBJ2-7; 7 bases align to TRBD1. The V segment lost 4 bases and the J segment 2 bases; nucleotides outside the gene matches: 2. The germline gives CDR1 MNHNS, CDR2 SASEGT. The CDR3 has 13 amino acids. In DNA form, the CDR3 reads TGTGCCAGCAGTGCCGGACAGGCCTACGAGCAGTACTTC. The encoded protein is CASSAGQAYEQYF.

V and J are TRBV28 and TRBJ2-5; maybe TRBD1 (5 bases). The CDR3 consists of 17 residues. Trimming removed 6 bases from V and 2 bases from J, with 22 bases in between. The germline V gene has CDR1 MDHEN and CDR2 SYDVKM. The CDR3 region has the DNA TGTGCCAGCAGCTACCCCACTGCGGTACCAGGGCAAGAGACCCAGTACTTC. Protein sequence: CASSYPTAVPGQETQYF. The whole variable domain, filled in from reference TRBV28 and TRBJ2-5, reads DVKVTQSSRYLVKRTGEKVFLECVQDMDHENMFWYRQDPGLGLRLIYFSYDVKMKEKGDIPEGYSVSREKKERFSLILESASTNQTSMYLCASSYPTAVPGQETQYFGPGTRLLVL.

The chain has TRBV6-5 and TRBJ1-3, with D possibly matching TRBD1 (6 bases). Germline CDR1 is MNHEY and CDR2 is SVGAGI. This CDR3 is 14 amino acids long. Trimming took 8 bases from V and 0 from J, leaving 11 bases between them. This chain's CDR3 is CASSLGGSGNTIYF. The CDR3 DNA sequence: TGTGCCAGCTCATTAGGGGGCTCTGGAAACACCATATATTTT.

V and J are TRBV5-8 and TRBJ2-7; 8 bases are a match to TRBD1. CDR1 and CDR2 (germline): SGHTS, YDEGEE. Germline trimming cut 2 bases from V and 3 bases from J; bases unmatched to any gene: 1. CDR3 length: 13 residues. This CDR3 is CASSLQGGYEQYF. The CDR3 nucleotides read TGTGCCAGCAGCTTACAGGGGGGCTACGAGCAGTACTTC.

This chain links TRBV7-9 with TRBJ2-3, with TRBD2 as a possible D gene (7 bases). Germline assignment: CDR1 SEHNR and CDR2 FQNEAQ (reference sequence). The CDR3 extends over 17 amino acids. V was trimmed by 7 bases and J by 3 bases, leaving 23 bases between them. CDR3 nucleotides: TGTGCCAGCACCATAAGGGGGGGAAGAAGGGATACAGATACGCAGTATTTT. Encoded protein: CASTIRGGRRDTDTQYF.

This chain uses TRBV11-3 with TRBJ2-1, with TRBD2 identical over 7 bases. Germline V gene data show CDR1 as SGHNT and CDR2 as YENEEA. The CDR3 totals 19 residues. The V gene end was trimmed by 0 bases and the J gene end by 0 bases; junction bases not matched to a gene: 11. The CDR3 region is CASSLDRFGGGDSYNEQFF. CDR3 DNA sequence: TGTGCCAGCAGCTTAGATCGGTTCGGGGGAGGGGACTCCTACAATGAGCAGTTCTTC.

V and J are TRBV30 and TRBJ1-6; TRBD1 matches 10 bases. V gave up 1 base and J gave up 1 base; unmatched junction bases: 13. The CDR3 consists of 20 residues. CDR1 is GTSNPN, CDR2 SVGIG, per germline (reference sequence). CDR3 loop: CAWSAPRDRGGRSYNSPLHF. As DNA, the CDR3 is TGTGCCTGGAGTGCCCCCCGGGACAGGGGTGGAAGGTCCTATAATTCACCCCTCCACTTT. Full variable domain (rest looked up from reference TRBV30 and TRBJ1-6): SQTIHQWPATLVQPVGSPLSLECTVEGTSNPNLYWYRQAAGRGLQLLFYSVGIGQISSEVPQNLSASRPQDRQFILSSKKLLLSDSGFYLCAWSAPRDRGGRSYNSPLHFGNGTRLTVT.

The chain links TRBV7-9 to TRBJ2-3; a possible D gene is TRBD2 (5 bases). The CDR3 has 15 residues. The V end lost 3 bases, the J end lost 4 bases, and 14 bases lay between the germline ends. The V gene's germline CDR1 is SEHNR and CDR2 FQNEAQ (reference sequence). CDR3 nucleotide sequence: TGTGCCAGCAGCTTCGGACTCCTGAATGCAGATACGCAGTATTTT. Its protein product is CASSFGLLNADTQYF.

The chain has TRBV6-6 and TRBJ1-2, with 8 bases aligning to TRBD1. CDR1 is MNHNY and CDR2 is SVGAGI in the germline V gene (reference sequence). The CDR3 consists of 16 residues. V lost 6 bases to trimming and J lost 4 bases; unmatched junction nucleotides: 13. The CDR3 protein is CASRGLFGTGSYGYTF. CDR3 bases: TGTGCCAGCAGGGGATTATTCGGGACAGGTTCCTATGGCTACACCTTC.

The V call is TRBV7-2, the J call TRBJ1-2, with D possibly TRBD1 on 5 matching bases. The CDR3 is 15 amino acids. The V and J ends lost 3 bases and 2 bases respectively, with 13 bases between them. CDR1 SGHTA and CDR2 FQGNSA come from the germline V gene. The CDR3: CASSLGGTQNYGYTF. The CDR3 nucleotides are TGTGCCAGCAGCTTGGGGGGGACCCAGAACTATGGCTACACCTTC.

V usage is TRBV4-1 and J usage is TRBJ1-6; 9 bases are a match to TRBD1. This CDR3 spans 15 amino acids. The V and J ends lost 2 bases and 11 bases, in that order; junction bases with no gene match: 7. Germline V gene data show CDR1 as MGHRA and CDR2 as YSYEKL. Written as DNA, the CDR3 is TGCGCCAGCAGCCAAAGGGACAGGGAGATGCCACCCCTCCACTTT. Translating it yields CASSQRDREMPPLHF.

This clone was recorded only once. J is TRBJ2-7 and V is TRBV7-2; the match to TRBD2 covers 12 bases. With V trimmed by 5 bases and J by 7 bases, 9 bases remained unmatched. CDR1 and CDR2 (germline): SGHTA, FQGNSA. The CDR3 extends over 15 amino acids. The CDR3 sequence is CASSRRLAGDLEQYF. The CDR3 DNA is TGTGCCAGCAGCCGCCGACTAGCGGGAGATTTAGAGCAGTACTTC.

This clone came up a few times. The chain couples TRBV5-1 to TRBJ1-2, with 10 bases identical to TRBD1. Germline assignment: CDR1 SGHRS and CDR2 YFSETQ. Unmatched junction bases numbered 6, after V lost 2 bases and J lost 8 bases. The CDR3 sequence is 14 residues long. CDR3 region: CASSFPTGGAGYTF. The CDR3, as DNA: TGCGCCAGCAGCTTCCCGACAGGGGGCGCAGGCTACACCTTC. Full variable domain (rest looked up from reference TRBV5-1 and TRBJ1-2): KAGVTQTPRYLIKTRGQQVTLSCSPISGHRSVSWYQQTPGQGLQFLFEYFSETQRNKGNFPGRFSGRQFSNSRSEMNVSTLELGDSALYLCASSFPTGGAGYTFGSGTRLTVV.

The J gene is TRBJ2-7, the V gene TRBV11-2, with 7 bases aligning to TRBD1. The CDR3 is made up of 15 amino acids. The germline gives CDR1 SGHAT, CDR2 FQNNGV. V was pared by 2 bases and J by 1 base, with 5 bases of the junction left unmatched. CDR3 amino acids: CASSLRGGGSYEQYF. The CDR3, as DNA: TGTGCCAGCAGCTTAAGAGGGGGCGGTTCCTACGAGCAGTACTTC.

A word on this clone: The same CDR3 can be traced to other DNA sequences in this sample. The gene calls are TRBV9 and TRBJ2-5; 12 bases align to TRBD2. Looked up from germline, CDR1 is SGDLS and CDR2 is YYNGEE. This CDR3 comprises 15 residues. Trimming cost V 0 bases and J 5 bases; bases outside gene matches: 2. CDR3 in DNA: TGTGCCAGCAGCGTAGGGCTAGCGGGAGGGGAGACCCAGTACTTC. It yields the protein CASSVGLAGGETQYF.

J is TRBJ2-1 and V is TRBV19; D is unclear. The CDR3 contains 13 residues. Looked up from germline, CDR1 is LNHDA and CDR2 is SQIVND (reference sequence). Trimming removed 2 bases from V and 6 bases from J, with 8 bases in between. The CDR3 loop is CASSINSLNEQFF. The CDR3 bases are TGTGCCAGTAGTATAAACAGCCTCAATGAGCAGTTCTTC. Complete variable domain (other parts from reference TRBV19 and TRBJ2-1): DGGITQSPKYLFRKEGQNVTLSCEQNLNHDAMYWYRQDPGQGLRLIYYSQIVNDFQKGDIAEGYSVSREKKESFPLTVTSAQKNPTAFYLCASSINSLNEQFFGPGTRLTVL.

The V call is TRBV2, the J call TRBJ2-1, with 12 positions matching TRBD2. The length of the CDR3 is 13 residues. Germline lookup yields CDR1 SNHLY and CDR2 FYNNEI. Trimming removed 10 bases from V and 6 bases from J; junction bases left unmatched: 4. In nucleotides, the CDR3 is TGTGCCACCCCGACTAGCGGGGGCAATGAGCAGTTCTTC. Protein: CATPTSGGNEQFF.

This chain joins TRBV4-1 and TRBJ2-5, with 10 bases that match TRBD2. CDR1 is MGHRA, CDR2 YSYEKL, per germline. V lost 4 bases to trimming and J lost 1 base; unmatched junction nucleotides: 12. The CDR3 extends over 18 amino acids. CDR3 nucleotides: TGCGCCAGCAGCCCCGGCGGTGGAGCGGGAGGGCCCCAAGAGACCCAGTACTTC. It translates to CASSPGGGAGGPQETQYF.

CDR3 in DNA: TGTGCCAGCATGGGAAGGGGGCACACTGAAGCTTTCTTT. This codes for CASMGRGHTEAFF. This rearrangement joins TRBV2 to TRBJ1-1; TRBD1 agrees at 7 bases. The CDR3 consists of 13 residues. Germline loops: CDR1 SNHLY, CDR2 FYNNEI. Unmatched junction bases numbered 5, after V lost 7 bases and J lost 3 bases.

The chain joins TRBV9 to TRBJ2-2; 10 bases are a match to TRBD2. This CDR3 is 15 amino acids long. V shed 3 bases, J shed 7 bases, and the junction held 6 bases outside the gene matches. Germline V gives CDR1 SGDLS, CDR2 YYNGEE. CDR3: CASSESGRAHGELFF. CDR3 bases: TGTGCCAGCAGCGAAAGCGGGAGGGCTCACGGGGAGCTGTTTTTT.

This clone was found a few times. The chain uses TRBV6-6 and TRBJ1-2, with 11 nucleotides matching TRBD1. This CDR3 contains 13 residues. CDR1 and CDR2 from the germline V gene are MNHNY and SVGAGI (reference sequence). J lost 6 bases, V lost 6 bases, and 3 bases had no gene match. The CDR3 loop reads CASRRGQGDGYTF. The CDR3 coding sequence is TGTGCCAGCAGGCGGGGACAGGGGGATGGCTACACCTTC.

The chain couples TRBV7-2 to TRBJ1-1; 10 positions agree with TRBD1. The junction had 8 bases not matched to a gene; V was cut back by 5 bases and J by 8 bases. This CDR3 spans 14 amino acids. CDR1 and CDR2 from the germline V gene are SGHTA and FQGNSA. This CDR3 is CASSLGTGVREAFF. The CDR3 nucleotides read TGTGCCAGCAGCCTAGGGACAGGGGTTCGGGAAGCTTTCTTT.

This chain joins TRBV7-2 and TRBJ2-1; 11 positions agree with TRBD2. The length of the CDR3 is 17 residues. V dropped 1 base and J dropped 7; count of bases not matched to a gene: 9. CDR1 and CDR2 from the germline V gene are SGHTA and FQGNSA. CDR3 nucleotides: TGTGCCAGCAGCTTAGGACTAGCGGGATCATTAAGGAATGAGCAGTTCTTC. As protein: CASSLGLAGSLRNEQFF.

This chain uses TRBV2 with TRBJ2-1; 11 bases agree with TRBD2. This CDR3 has 20 amino acids. The germline CDR1 and CDR2 sequences are SNHLY and FYNNEI. V lost 0 bases, J lost 0 bases, and 10 bases stayed unmatched. In DNA, the CDR3 is TGTGCCAGCAGTGAAGCCCAACTAGCGGGAGTGCCTGGCTCCTACAATGAGCAGTTCTTC. This gives the protein CASSEAQLAGVPGSYNEQFF.